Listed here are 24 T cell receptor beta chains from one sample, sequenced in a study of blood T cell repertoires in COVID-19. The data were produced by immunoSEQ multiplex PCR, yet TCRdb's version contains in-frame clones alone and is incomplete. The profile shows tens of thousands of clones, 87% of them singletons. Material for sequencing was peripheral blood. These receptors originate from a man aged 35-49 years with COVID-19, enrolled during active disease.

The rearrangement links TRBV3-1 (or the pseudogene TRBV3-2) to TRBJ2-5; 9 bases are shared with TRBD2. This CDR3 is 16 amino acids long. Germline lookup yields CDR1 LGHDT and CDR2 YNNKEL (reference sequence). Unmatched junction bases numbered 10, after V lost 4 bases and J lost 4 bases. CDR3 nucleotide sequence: TGTGCCAGCAGCCGGCGGGGGGGGCCGGGTCCAGAGACCCAGTACTTC. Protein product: CASSRRGGPGPETQYF.

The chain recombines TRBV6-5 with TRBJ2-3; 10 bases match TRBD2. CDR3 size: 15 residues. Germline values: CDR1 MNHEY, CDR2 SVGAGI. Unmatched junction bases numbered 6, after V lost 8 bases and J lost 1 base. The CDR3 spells CASSEGTSGTDTQYF. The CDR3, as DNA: TGTGCCAGCTCAGAAGGGACTAGCGGCACAGATACGCAGTATTTT.

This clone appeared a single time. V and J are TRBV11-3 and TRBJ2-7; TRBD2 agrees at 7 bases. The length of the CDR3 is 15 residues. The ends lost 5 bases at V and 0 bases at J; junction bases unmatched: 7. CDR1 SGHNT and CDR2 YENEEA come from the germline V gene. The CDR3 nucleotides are TGTGCCAGCAGCCCAACTCGGGACTACTCCTACGAGCAGTACTTC. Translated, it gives CASSPTRDYSYEQYF.

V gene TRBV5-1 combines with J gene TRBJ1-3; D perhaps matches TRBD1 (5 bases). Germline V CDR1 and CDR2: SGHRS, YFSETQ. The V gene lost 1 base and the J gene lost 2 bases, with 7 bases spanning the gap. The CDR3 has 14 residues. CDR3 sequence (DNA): TGCGCCAGCAGCTTGACAGGACCTGGAAACACCATATATTTT. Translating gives CASSLTGPGNTIYF.

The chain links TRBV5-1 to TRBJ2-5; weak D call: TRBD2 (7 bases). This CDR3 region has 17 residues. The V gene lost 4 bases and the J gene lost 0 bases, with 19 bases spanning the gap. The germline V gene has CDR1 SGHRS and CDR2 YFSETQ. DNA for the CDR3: TGCGCCAGCAGCATGGTCCCCCGGGGGGCGTACCAAGAGACCCAGTACTTC. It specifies CASSMVPRGAYQETQYF.

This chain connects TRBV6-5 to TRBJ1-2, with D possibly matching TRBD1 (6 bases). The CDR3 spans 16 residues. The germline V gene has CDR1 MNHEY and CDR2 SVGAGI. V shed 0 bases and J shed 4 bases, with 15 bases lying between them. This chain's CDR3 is CASSYSGPRGIYGYTF. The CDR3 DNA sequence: TGTGCCAGCAGTTACTCGGGCCCGAGGGGGATCTATGGCTACACCTTC.

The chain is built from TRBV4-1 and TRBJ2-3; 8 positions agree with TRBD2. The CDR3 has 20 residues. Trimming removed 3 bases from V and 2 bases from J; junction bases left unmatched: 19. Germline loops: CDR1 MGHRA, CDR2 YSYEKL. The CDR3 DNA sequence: TGCGCCAGCAGCCAGAGGGGAACCAGCGGGAGCAACGCATACACAGATACGCAGTATTTT. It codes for CASSQRGTSGSNAYTDTQYF.

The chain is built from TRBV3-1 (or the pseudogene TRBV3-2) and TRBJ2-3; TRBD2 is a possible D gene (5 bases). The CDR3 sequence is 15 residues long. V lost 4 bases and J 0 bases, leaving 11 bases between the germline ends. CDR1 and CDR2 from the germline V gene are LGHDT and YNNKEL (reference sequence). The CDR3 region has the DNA TGTGCCAGCAGCCCAGCGGATACTAGCACAGATACGCAGTATTTT. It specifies CASSPADTSTDTQYF.

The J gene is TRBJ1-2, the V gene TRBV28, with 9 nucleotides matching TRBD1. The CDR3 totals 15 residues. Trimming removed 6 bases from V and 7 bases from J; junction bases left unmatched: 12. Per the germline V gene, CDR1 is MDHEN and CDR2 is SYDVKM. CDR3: CASRPPVDRGGGYTF. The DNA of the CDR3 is TGTGCCAGCAGGCCCCCGGTCGACAGGGGGGGTGGCTACACCTTC.

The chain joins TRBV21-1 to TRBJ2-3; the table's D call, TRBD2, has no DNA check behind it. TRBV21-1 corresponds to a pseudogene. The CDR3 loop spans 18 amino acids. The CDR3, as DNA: TGTGCCAGCAGCAAAACCTTCCCGCGGACTAAGGGCACAGATACGCAGTATTTT. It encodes CASSKTFPRTKGTDTQYF.

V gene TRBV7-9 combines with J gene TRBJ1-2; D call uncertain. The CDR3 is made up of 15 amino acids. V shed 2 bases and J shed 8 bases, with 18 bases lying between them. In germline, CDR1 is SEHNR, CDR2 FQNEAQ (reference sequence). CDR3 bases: TGTGCCAGCAGCTTAATCTGGGATGCAGCGGGGGGCTACACCTTC. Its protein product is CASSLIWDAAGGYTF.

The chain's CDR3 is CASSERGGSTSNQPQHF. The DNA of the CDR3 is TGTGCCAGCAGTGAACGGGGGGGGAGTACTAGCAATCAGCCCCAGCATTTT. The V call is TRBV6-1, the J call TRBJ1-5, with D possibly being TRBD1 (5 bases). Germline assignment: CDR1 MNHNS and CDR2 SASEGT. The length of the CDR3 is 17 residues. The V end was cut by 2 bases, the J end by 0 bases, with 14 bases between.

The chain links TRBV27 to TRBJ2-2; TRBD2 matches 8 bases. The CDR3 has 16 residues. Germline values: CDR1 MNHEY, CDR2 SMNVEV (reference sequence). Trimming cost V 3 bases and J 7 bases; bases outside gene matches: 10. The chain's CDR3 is CASSFGGGRPGGELFF. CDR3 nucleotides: TGTGCCAGCAGTTTTGGGGGCGGGAGGCCAGGCGGGGAGCTGTTTTTT.

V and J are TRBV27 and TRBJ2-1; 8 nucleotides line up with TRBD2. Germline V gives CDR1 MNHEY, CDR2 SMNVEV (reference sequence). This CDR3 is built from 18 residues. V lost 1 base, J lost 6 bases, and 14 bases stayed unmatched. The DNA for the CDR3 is TGTGCCAGCAGTTTATATTCCAACAGCGGGAGAGCAAGCAATGAGCAGTTCTTC. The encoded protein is CASSLYSNSGRASNEQFF.

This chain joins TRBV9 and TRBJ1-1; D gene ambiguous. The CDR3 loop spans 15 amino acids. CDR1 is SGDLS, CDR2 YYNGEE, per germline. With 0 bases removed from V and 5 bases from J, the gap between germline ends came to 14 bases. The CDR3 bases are TGTGCCAGCAGCGTAGCACTCGGGTTCGGGACTGAAGCTTTCTTT. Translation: CASSVALGFGTEAFF.

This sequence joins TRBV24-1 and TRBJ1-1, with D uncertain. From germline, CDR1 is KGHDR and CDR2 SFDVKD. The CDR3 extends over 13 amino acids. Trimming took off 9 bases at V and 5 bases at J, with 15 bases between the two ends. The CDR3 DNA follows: TGTGCCACCGTAGGAATGGGAGGAACTGAAGCTTTCTTT. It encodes CATVGMGGTEAFF.

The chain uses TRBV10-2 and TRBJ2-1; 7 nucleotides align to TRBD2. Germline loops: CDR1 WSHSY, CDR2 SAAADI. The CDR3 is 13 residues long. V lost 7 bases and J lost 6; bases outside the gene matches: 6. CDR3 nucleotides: TGCGCCAGCACTGGGACTATTTCCAATGAGCAGTTCTTC. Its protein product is CASTGTISNEQFF.

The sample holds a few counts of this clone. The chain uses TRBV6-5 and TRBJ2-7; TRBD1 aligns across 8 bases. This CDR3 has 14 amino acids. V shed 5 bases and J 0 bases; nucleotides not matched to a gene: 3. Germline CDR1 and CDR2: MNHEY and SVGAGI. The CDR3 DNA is TGTGCCAGCAGTCGGACAGGGCCCTCCTACGAGCAGTACTTC. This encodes CASSRTGPSYEQYF.

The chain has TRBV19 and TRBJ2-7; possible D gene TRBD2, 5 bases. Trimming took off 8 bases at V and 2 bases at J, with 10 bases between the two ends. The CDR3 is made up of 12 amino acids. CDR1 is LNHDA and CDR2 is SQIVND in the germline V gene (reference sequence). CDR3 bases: TGTGCCAGTTCGGGGTGGACCTACGAGCAGTACTTC. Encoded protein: CASSGWTYEQYF.

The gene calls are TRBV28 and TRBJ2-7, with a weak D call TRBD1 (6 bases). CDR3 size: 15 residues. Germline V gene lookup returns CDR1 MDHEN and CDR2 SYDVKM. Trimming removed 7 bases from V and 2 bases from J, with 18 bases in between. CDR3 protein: CASTLGGHLAYEQYF. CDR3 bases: TGTGCCAGCACCCTAGGGGGACATTTAGCCTACGAGCAGTACTTC.

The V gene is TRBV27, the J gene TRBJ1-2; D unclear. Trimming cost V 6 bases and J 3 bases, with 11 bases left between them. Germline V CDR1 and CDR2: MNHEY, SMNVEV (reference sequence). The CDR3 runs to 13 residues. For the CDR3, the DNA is TGTGCCAGCAGCCCGGCGGGCTACTATGGCTACACCTTC. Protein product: CASSPAGYYGYTF.

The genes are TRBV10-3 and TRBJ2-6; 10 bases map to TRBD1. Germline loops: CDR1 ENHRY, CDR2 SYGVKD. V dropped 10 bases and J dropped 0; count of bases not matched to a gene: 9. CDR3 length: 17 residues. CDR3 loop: CATLGTGDSSGANVLTF. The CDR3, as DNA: TGTGCCACCTTGGGGACAGGGGATTCCTCTGGGGCCAACGTCCTGACTTTC.

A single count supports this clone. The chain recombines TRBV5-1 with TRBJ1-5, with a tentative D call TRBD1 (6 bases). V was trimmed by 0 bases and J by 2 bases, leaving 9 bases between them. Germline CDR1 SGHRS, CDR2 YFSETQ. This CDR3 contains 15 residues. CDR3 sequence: CASSLGEGGNQPQHF. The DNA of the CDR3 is TGCGCCAGCAGCTTGGGTGAGGGGGGCAATCAGCCCCAGCATTTT.

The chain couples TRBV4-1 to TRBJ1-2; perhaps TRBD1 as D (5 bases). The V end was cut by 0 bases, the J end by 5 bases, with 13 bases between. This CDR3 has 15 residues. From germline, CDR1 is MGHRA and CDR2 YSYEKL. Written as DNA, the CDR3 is TGCGCCAGCAGCCAAGAAGAGACAGTCACTTATGGCTACACCTTC. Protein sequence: CASSQEETVTYGYTF.